This is a list of T cell receptor beta chains from one sample in a study of response to subunit inactivated influenza vaccine. TCRdb independently ran MiXCR on the RT-PCR reads; one entry per CDR3 protein. The table shows about 780,000 distinct CDR3 sequences, with about 18% occurring only once. The source was PBMCs from blood, collected roughly 5 days after vaccination. These receptors came from a man in his fifties or sixties who received an inactivated influenza vaccine. Each CDR3 is given with its conserved first and last residue. The order of the fields is V gene, clone size, D gene, J gene, CDR3 DNA, CDR3 protein. D genes are given only for firm matches. Clone sizes are given selectively: once, few, many, or a class where the clone is expanded.

TRBV20-1,NA,TRBD2,TRBJ2-7,TGCAGTGCTAGAGTTAGGACTAGCTTGTACGAGCAGTACTTC,CSARVRTSLYEQYF
TRBV4-3,NA,TRBD2,TRBJ2-7,TGCGCCAGCAGCCAAGATCGGCGGGGGAGCGAGCAGTACTTC,CASSQDRRGSEQYF
TRBV10-3,few,NA,TRBJ2-1,TGTGCCATCGCTAGCGCTAACCCGAATGAGCAGTTCTTC,CAIASANPNEQFF
TRBV25-1,NA,TRBD1,TRBJ2-2,TGTGCCAGCACCTCGACAGGGTTCACCGGGGAGCTGTTTTTT,CASTSTGFTGELFF
TRBV5-6,few,NA,TRBJ2-1,TGTGCCAGCAGCTTTGGGGCCCCCTTTGGGTCGGGCGTCTCCTACAATGAGCAGTTCTTC,CASSFGAPFGSGVSYNEQFF
TRBV20-1,many,NA,TRBJ1-1,TGCAGTGCTAGAGCTGGACATTTGAACACTGAAGCTTTCTTT,CSARAGHLNTEAFF
TRBV5-6,NA,TRBD1,TRBJ2-2,TGTGCCAGCAGCCCGACGGGGACAGGGAACACCGGGGAGCTGTTTTTT,CASSPTGTGNTGELFF
TRBV5-1,many,TRBD2,TRBJ2-3,TGCGCCAGCAGCGGAGGGACTAGCGGAAGCACAGATACGCAGTATTTT,CASSGGTSGSTDTQYF
TRBV5-1,many,NA,TRBJ2-7,TGCGCCAGCAGTCTGGTCGGGACCAGAGGATACGAGCAGTACTTC,CASSLVGTRGYEQYF
TRBV28,NA,NA,TRBJ2-7,TGTGCCAGCAGTGTTATAGGCCTCGGCCGGGGACAGCGGGAACCCTACGAGCAGTACTTC,CASSVIGLGRGQREPYEQYF
TRBV5-1,NA,TRBD2,TRBJ2-1,TGCGCCAGCAGCTTGGCCACGACTAGCAGGCCCTACAATGAGCAGTTCTTC,CASSLATTSRPYNEQFF
TRBV4-3,few,TRBD1,TRBJ1-3,TGCGCCAGCAGCCAAGATGGACAGGACAGGGGGCCTGGAAACACCATATATTTT,CASSQDGQDRGPGNTIYF
TRBV6-2/TRBV6-3,NA,TRBD1,TRBJ2-5,TGTGCCAGCAGCTATTCCTATATTGGGACAGGCTTCGATGGTGCACAAGAGACCCAGTACTTC,CASSYSYIGTGFDGAQETQYF
TRBV7-2,few,NA,TRBJ2-3,TGTGCCAGCAGCTTAAGTGGCGGGGGCCTTTTCACAGATACGCAGTATTTT,CASSLSGGGLFTDTQYF
TRBV11-1,NA,TRBD1,TRBJ2-3,TGTGCCAGCAGCTTAGCGGTCTCCTTTTCTCGGACAGGGCCGGGCACAGATACGCAGTATTTT,CASSLAVSFSRTGPGTDTQYF
TRBV24-1,NA,NA,TRBJ2-7,TGTGCCACCAGTGAAACAGGAGTTTTGAACGAGCAGTACTTC,CATSETGVLNEQYF
TRBV6-1,few,TRBD1,TRBJ1-1,TGTGCCAGCAATCAGGGGGCGAGGGACACTGAAGCTTTCTTT,CASNQGARDTEAFF
TRBV2,few,NA,TRBJ2-7,TGTGCCAGCAGTGAGGCGGTATTGTTTTCCTTCGAGCAGTACTTC,CASSEAVLFSFEQYF
TRBV5-1,few,NA,TRBJ2-6,TGCGCCAGCAGCTTTGGGGGAAGGAGTACTGGGGCCAACGTCCTGACTTTC,CASSFGGRSTGANVLTF
TRBV28,NA,TRBD1,TRBJ2-5,TGTGCCAGCAGTGCACAGGGGGCGTACCAAGAGACCCAGTACTTC,CASSAQGAYQETQYF
TRBV6-5,few,NA,TRBJ2-5,TGTGCCAGCAGTTACGTCAGGGTAGGGGTGACCCAGTACTTC,CASSYVRVGVTQYF
TRBV12-3/TRBV12-4,NA,NA,TRBJ2-7,TGTGCCAGCAGTTCCTGGGACGCTGGCGAGCAGTACTTC,CASSSWDAGEQYF
TRBV12-3/TRBV12-4,NA,NA,TRBJ2-2,TGTGCCAGCAGTTTACGCCAGGGGCCTTCCGGGGAGCTGTTTTTT,CASSLRQGPSGELFF
TRBV20-1,many,NA,TRBJ1-1,TGCAGTGCTTCCTTGAATACTGAAGCTTTCTTT,CSASLNTEAFF
TRBV6-1,NA,NA,TRBJ2-2,TGTGCCACTCGAAAGTCCTTTGACACCGGGGAGCTGTTTTTT,CATRKSFDTGELFF
TRBV5-6,few,NA,TRBJ2-1,TGTGCCAGCACTTACCGAGGGACTTACGCTGAGCAGTTCTTC,CASTYRGTYAEQFF
TRBV6-5,NA,TRBD1,TRBJ1-5,TGTGCCAGCAGTTACTTTGACAGGGGAAGAAGTCAGCCCCAGCATTTT,CASSYFDRGRSQPQHF
TRBV12-3/TRBV12-4,many,NA,TRBJ2-1,TGTGCCAGCAGTTTTACGGGGCCTCTAGGTGAGCAGTTCTTC,CASSFTGPLGEQFF
TRBV20-1,NA,NA,TRBJ1-2,TGCAGTGCTAGAGATAGGGGACACAATAACTATGGCTACACCTTC,CSARDRGHNNYGYTF
TRBV29-1,NA,NA,TRBJ1-1,TGCAGCGTTGAAGGTGGCAGGAGGACTGAAGCTTTCTTT,CSVEGGRRTEAFF
TRBV12-3/TRBV12-4,NA,NA,TRBJ1-5,TGTGCCAGCAGTTGGTCAGCCGCGAGCGGTCAGCCCCAGCATTTT,CASSWSAASGQPQHF
TRBV7-2,NA,NA,TRBJ2-6,TGTGCCAGCACGACTAGCTCTGGGGCCAACGTCCTGACTTTC,CASTTSSGANVLTF
TRBV4-2,few,NA,TRBJ1-1,TGTGCCAGCAGCCAAGGGGCTTTACCGAACACTGAAGCTTTCTTT,CASSQGALPNTEAFF
TRBV28,few,NA,TRBJ1-4,TGTGCCAGCAGCCTATCGGGTCCGACTAATGAAAAACTGTTTTTT,CASSLSGPTNEKLFF
TRBV20-1,NA,NA,TRBJ1-1,TGCAGCCCTAAGAGGGTGGGTACTGAAGCTTTCTTT,CSPKRVGTEAFF
TRBV6-1,NA,TRBD1,TRBJ1-4,TGTGCCAGCATAAGAACAGGGGGCGCTTACGGTGAAAAACTGTTTTTT,CASIRTGGAYGEKLFF
TRBV6-5,few,NA,TRBJ2-5,TGTGCCAGCAGTTACGAGGGGGGTGGAGAGACCCAGTACTTC,CASSYEGGGETQYF
TRBV6-1,NA,TRBD1,TRBJ2-7,TGTGCCAGCAGTGTGGTCTCGGGACAGCCTGGATACGAGCAGTACTTC,CASSVVSGQPGYEQYF
TRBV12-3/TRBV12-4,NA,NA,TRBJ2-5,TGTGCCAGCTGCCCTGGGGCCTATGAGACCCAGTACTTC,CASCPGAYETQYF
TRBV5-8,NA,NA,TRBJ2-5,TGTGCCAGCGCCCCCGGATCTCTAAGACACTTCCAAGAGACCCAGTACTTC,CASAPGSLRHFQETQYF
TRBV29-1,NA,NA,TRBJ2-3,TGCAGCGTTGATAGCGGTATTAGCACAGATACGCAGTATTTT,CSVDSGISTDTQYF
TRBV7-9,few,NA,TRBJ1-1,TGTGCCAGCAGCTTAGGCGGGTATGAAGCTTTCTTT,CASSLGGYEAFF
TRBV4-3,NA,NA,TRBJ2-7,TGCGCCAGCAGCCAAGCGTCTGGGACGGTCCTCTCCTACGAGCAGTACTTC,CASSQASGTVLSYEQYF
TRBV4-2,many,NA,TRBJ2-7,TGTGCCAGCAGCTATCTTGGCGATACTTACGAGCAGTACTTC,CASSYLGDTYEQYF
TRBV6-5,NA,NA,TRBJ2-1,TGTGCCAGCAGTTACGATCGGGGAAACAGGAATGAGCAGTTCTTC,CASSYDRGNRNEQFF
TRBV15,NA,NA,TRBJ1-4,TGTGCCACCAGCAGAGATCTGGGGCGCAGTAATGAAAAACTGTTTTTT,CATSRDLGRSNEKLFF
TRBV20-1,NA,TRBD1,TRBJ1-2,TGCAGTGCTAAAACGACAGGGTCGAACTATGGCTACACCTTC,CSAKTTGSNYGYTF
TRBV6-1,NA,NA,TRBJ2-7,TGTGCCAGCAGTGAATGGGACCGAGCCTACGAGCAGTACTTC,CASSEWDRAYEQYF
TRBV19,NA,NA,TRBJ2-2,TGTGCCAGTAGGGTCCCAGGGTCCAACACCGGGGAGCTGTTTTTT,CASRVPGSNTGELFF
TRBV7-6,NA,NA,TRBJ1-5,TGTGCCAGCAGCTCTATGTTGGGGGGCGAAGGCAATCAGCCCCAGCATTTT,CASSSMLGGEGNQPQHF
TRBV2,NA,NA,TRBJ2-1,TGTGCCAGCATTAGGGACGGATACAATGAGCAGTTCTTC,CASIRDGYNEQFF
TRBV30,NA,NA,TRBJ2-7,TGTGCCTGGAGTGGGGGGCTCGGAACCCTATACGAGCAGTACTTC,CAWSGGLGTLYEQYF
TRBV7-2,few,TRBD1,TRBJ1-4,TGTGCCAGCAGCCGCCAGACAGGGACTAATGAAAAACTGTTTTTT,CASSRQTGTNEKLFF
TRBV7-8,few,TRBD1,TRBJ1-1,TGTGCCAGCAGCCTAGAACCGGGACAGGGCAACACTGAAGCTTTCTTT,CASSLEPGQGNTEAFF
TRBV2,few,NA,TRBJ2-1,TGTGCCAGCAGTGAGAGCGGGCGAAGCTACAATGAGCAGTTCTTC,CASSESGRSYNEQFF